This T cell receptor (beta chain) was captured in a study of T cell repertoires in cytomegalovirus infection. Whole-study results and caveats: What dominated the ex vivo response were HLA-C-restricted CMV-specific TCR beta clonotypes.

This CDR3 has 14 residues. From germline, CDR1 is SQVTM and CDR2 ANQGSEA. Trimming removed 5 bases from V and 8 bases from J; junction bases left unmatched: 7. This clonotype was detected many times. The target antigen is unknown. TCRdb processed the reads anew with MiXCR; each CDR3 protein has one entry. The sample holds roughly 90,000 distinct CDR3 sequences, 25% to 30% seen once. This chain links TRBV29-1 with TRBJ2-1, with TRBD1 matching over 12 bases. Sample: CD8+ T cells from cultured PBMCs, taken from culture after CMV antigen stimulation. The source of this sequence is a human donor in good health (CMV status not recorded). Some clones in this sample may be carry-over from other donors' samples. CDR3 nucleotide sequence: TGCAGCGTTTCGGGACAGGGGGCGGCCTATGAGCAGTTCTTC. The encoded protein is CSVSGQGAAYEQFF.